Included here is one TCR beta chain sequence, with context. The sample has other DNA sequences that encode this CDR3 too. The germline gives CDR1 LNHDA, CDR2 SQIVND (reference sequence). This CDR3 is built from 14 residues. V shed 5 bases and J 0 bases; nucleotides not matched to a gene: 3. Only in-frame clones appear in the TCRdb table, and some are missing; sequencing was by immunoSEQ multiplex PCR. The sample contains fewer than 250,000 clones, more than 70% of which appear only once. The data stem from a study of blood T cell repertoires in COVID-19. V is TRBV19 and J is TRBJ1-1; TRBD1 matches at 7 bases. This sequence originates from a woman aged 55-69 years with acute or convalescent COVID-19. Sample: peripheral blood. CDR3 amino acids: CASSPQGMNTEAFF. CDR3 bases: TGTGCCAGTAGTCCACAGGGGATGAACACTGAAGCTTTCTTT.